This is a list of T cell receptor beta chains from one sample in a study of T-cell memory formation after mild COVID-19. TCRdb re-analysed the 5' RACE reads in MiXCR, keeping a single row per CDR3 protein. The data contain hundreds of thousands of distinct CDR3 sequences, less than 25% of them seen just once; the ten biggest clones take up roughly 8.3%. Material: PBMCs or a T cell subset sorted from them (not recorded which). The receptor set was obtained from an adult woman who had mild COVID-19 (a few samples of this study predate the infection). Cell type and time point are not known. The CDR3 runs from the conserved cysteine through the conserved F or W. A row's size may be missing; if present it is once, few, many or a size class.

clone size	V gene	J gene	CDR3 protein
NA	TRBV5-4	TRBJ2-2	CASSLTGGGRWELFF
few	TRBV18	TRBJ2-7	CASTGDYEQYF
NA	TRBV7-9	TRBJ2-1	CASSPRGTSGGPYDEQFF
NA	TRBV4-3	TRBJ2-3	CASSQETGLTDTQYF
NA	TRBV7-2	TRBJ2-5	CASSLLSSVGRETQYF
NA	TRBV15	TRBJ1-5	CATSTAGWHSNQPQHF
few	TRBV27	TRBJ1-2	CASSFGGSNYGYTF
NA	TRBV14	TRBJ2-3	CASSQVAATGTQYF
NA	TRBV6-1	TRBJ2-2	CASSENLAGIIPGELFF
many	TRBV20-1	TRBJ2-7	CSARDHSGSSYEQYF
NA	TRBV7-9	TRBJ2-7	CASSSPGTFSYEQYF
NA	TRBV20-1	TRBJ1-5	CSARPTGDYYSNQPQHF
few	TRBV29-1	TRBJ1-6	CSARTGLNSPLHF
many	TRBV4-1	TRBJ1-6	CASSPYGQANSPLHF
NA	TRBV9	TRBJ2-7	CASSVTGYISYEQYF
NA	TRBV20-1	TRBJ1-6	CSANGQGSNSPLHF
NA	TRBV5-1	TRBJ2-2	CASSRSGGTLKGNTGELFF
NA	TRBV3-1	TRBJ1-2	CASSQGGDRAWRYTF
NA	TRBV5-6	TRBJ2-6	CASSFLGQGASGANVLTF
few	TRBV7-3	TRBJ2-2	CASSVLEGGELFF
NA	TRBV7-6	TRBJ2-5	CASSLEAAGGPGETQYF
few	TRBV2	TRBJ1-6	CASIWGGNSPLHF
few	TRBV7-8	TRBJ2-7	CASSPLEIGQGSYEQYF
NA	TRBV18	TRBJ2-3	CASSPPDVAGRDTQYF
NA	TRBV18	TRBJ1-1	CASSPSGGNTEAFF
few	TRBV10-3	TRBJ2-3	CAISWTSGSDDTQYF
few	TRBV27	TRBJ1-1	CASSWGAGTEAFF
NA	TRBV7-9	TRBJ2-1	CASSPRGIGNEQFF
NA	TRBV29-1	TRBJ2-7	CSVVTPSYEQYF
NA	TRBV18	TRBJ2-1	CASSPRGDVEQFF
few	TRBV11-2	TRBJ2-1	CASSLPLSSYNEQFF
NA	TRBV6-7	TRBJ2-2	CASNSAGLAEPGELFF
few	TRBV5-1	TRBJ2-1	CASSLDRVNYNEQFF
NA	TRBV13	TRBJ1-2	CASSMGTGGGYTF
NA	TRBV24-1	TRBJ1-2	CATSKQSTNYGYTF
many	TRBV4-3	TRBJ1-1	CASSQVQDYTEAFF
NA	TRBV7-3	TRBJ1-1	CASSPGQGRAEAFF
NA	TRBV6-2/TRBV6-3	TRBJ1-2	CASSTQGGGYTF
NA	TRBV7-2	TRBJ2-1	CASKRLSDYYNEQFF
few	TRBV6-5	TRBJ2-3	CASGTFPQSDTQYF
few	TRBV24-1	TRBJ2-7	CATSDSQEGAYEQYF
few	TRBV7-9	TRBJ2-7	CASSTVTYEQYF
few	TRBV10-2	TRBJ2-7	CASSGTAGGLYEQYF
NA	TRBV30	TRBJ1-4	CAWSVLPLVGNEKLFF
many	TRBV2	TRBJ2-3	CASSRDRSTDTQYF